Listed below are T cell receptor beta chains from one sample, sequenced in a study of radiotherapy plus CTLA-4 blockade in lung cancer. The data were produced by immunoSEQ multiplex PCR, yet TCRdb's version contains in-frame clones alone and is incomplete. This table holds 56,000 or so clones, 79% found once. Sequenced here: peripheral blood, sampled from a patient treated with radiotherapy plus ipilimumab. Source of these receptors: a human donor with non-small cell lung cancer who had a partial response to radiotherapy plus ipilimumab. Each CDR3 is given with its conserved first and last residue. The order of the fields is D gene, clone size, J gene, V gene, CDR3 length, CDR3 DNA, CDR3 protein. A D gene is named only where the DNA matches it firmly. Clone size is shown for a subset of rows, as once, few, many or a class of expanded clone.

d_call: -
clone_size: -
j_call: TRBJ2-6
v_call: TRBV5-1
cdr3_length: 16
cdr3_nt: TGCGCCAGCAGCTTGGATATGAGCTCTGGGGCCAACGTCCTGACTTTC
cdr3_aa: CASSLDMSSGANVLTF

d_call: TRBD2
clone_size: -
j_call: TRBJ2-7
v_call: TRBV28
cdr3_length: 17
cdr3_nt: TGTGCCAGCAGTCCTAAACAGGGAGGGACTAGCCCCTACGAGCAGTACTTC
cdr3_aa: CASSPKQGGTSPYEQYF

d_call: -
clone_size: once
j_call: TRBJ2-1
v_call: TRBV20-1
cdr3_length: 11
cdr3_nt: TGCAGTGCTAGAGGAGCCGGGGAGCAGTTCTTC
cdr3_aa: CSARGAGEQFF

d_call: -
clone_size: -
j_call: TRBJ1-5
v_call: TRBV5-6
cdr3_length: 15
cdr3_nt: TGTGCCGGCAGCTTGGATCAGGATATTGATCAGCCCCAGCATTTT
cdr3_aa: CAGSLDQDIDQPQHF

d_call: -
clone_size: -
j_call: TRBJ1-1
v_call: TRBV14
cdr3_length: 14
cdr3_nt: TGTGCCAGCAGCCAACCCCCAGAGAACACTGAAGCTTTCTTT
cdr3_aa: CASSQPPENTEAFF

d_call: -
clone_size: -
j_call: TRBJ2-7
v_call: TRBV5-4
cdr3_length: 14
cdr3_nt: TGTGCCAGCAGCTCTGGGAGGACACTCTACGAGCAGTACTTC
cdr3_aa: CASSSGRTLYEQYF

d_call: TRBD2
clone_size: -
j_call: TRBJ2-2
v_call: TRBV5-1
cdr3_length: 17
cdr3_nt: TGCGCCAGCACTAAATACACTAGCGGGGGGAGTCCCGGGGAGCTGTTTTTT
cdr3_aa: CASTKYTSGGSPGELFF

d_call: -
clone_size: -
j_call: TRBJ2-5
v_call: TRBV5-6
cdr3_length: 13
cdr3_nt: TGTGCCAGCAGCTTGGAGGGGTTGGAGACCCAGTACTTC
cdr3_aa: CASSLEGLETQYF

d_call: TRBD1
clone_size: once
j_call: TRBJ2-7
v_call: TRBV29-1
cdr3_length: 14
cdr3_nt: TGCAGCGTTGTCAGGGACAGGGCACCCTACGAGCAGTACTTC
cdr3_aa: CSVVRDRAPYEQYF

d_call: -
clone_size: -
j_call: TRBJ2-6
v_call: TRBV10-1
cdr3_length: 20
cdr3_nt: TGCGCCAGCAGTGGGGGGGAAATAAGACAGCATCTCTCTGGGGCCAACGTCCTGACTTTC
cdr3_aa: CASSGGEIRQHLSGANVLTF

d_call: -
clone_size: -
j_call: TRBJ2-3
v_call: TRBV5-1
cdr3_length: 14
cdr3_nt: TGCGCCAGCAGCTTGTCAGCTAGCCTAGATACGCAGTATTTT
cdr3_aa: CASSLSASLDTQYF